Listed below are T cell receptor beta chains from one sample, sequenced in a study of cytomegalovirus exposure and HLA in healthy donors. Assay used: immunoSEQ multiplex PCR; TCRdb lists only in-frame clones, some missing. Altogether hundreds of thousands of clones are present, 80% to 90% being singletons, with the ten largest covering about 3%. The sequenced material came from PBMCs. These receptors were collected from a man aged 25 to 45 in good health and CMV-seronegative. CDR3s include the opening cysteine and the closing phenylalanine or tryptophan. The D gene is left open where the match is weak. Clone size is given for some rows only: seen once, a few or many times, or a class if the clone is expanded.

J | V | D | length | size | CDR3 | DNA
TRBJ2-7 | TRBV4-2 | . | 15 | . | CASSQDLDRSYEQYF | TGTGCCAGCAGCCAAGATCTGGACAGATCCTACGAGCAGTACTTC
TRBJ2-7 | TRBV19 | TRBD1 | 14 | . | CASSIDSTGVAQYF | TGTGCCAGTAGTATAGATTCTACAGGGGTGGCTCAGTACTTC
TRBJ2-7 | TRBV27 | TRBD1 | 14 | few | CASSRPGQSYEQYF | TGTGCCAGCAGCAGGCCGGGACAGTCCTACGAGCAGTACTTC
TRBJ2-3 | TRBV7-2 | TRBD2 | 17 | . | CASSLTSGGLRTDTQYF | TGTGCCAGCAGCTTAACTAGCGGGGGGTTACGTACAGATACGCAGTATTTT
TRBJ2-5 | TRBV9 | . | 14 | . | CASSVVESEETQYF | TGTGCCAGCAGCGTAGTTGAGTCTGAGGAGACCCAGTACTTC
TRBJ1-1 | TRBV20-1 | . | 11 | . | CSVGGDTEAFF | TGCAGTGTGGGGGGGGACACTGAAGCTTTCTTT
TRBJ2-7 | TRBV5-6 | TRBD2 | 15 | . | CASSFMTSGGPEQYF | TGTGCCAGCAGCTTCATGACTAGCGGGGGGCCTGAGCAGTACTTC
TRBJ1-4 | TRBV7-9 | . | 15 | . | CASSLPTVNNEKLFF | TGTGCCAGCAGCCTTCCGACAGTAAATAATGAAAAACTGTTTTTT
TRBJ1-2 | TRBV29-1 | . | 15 | few | CSVLGKRDKPYGYTF | TGCAGCGTTTTAGGAAAAAGGGACAAACCCTATGGCTACACCTTC
TRBJ1-4 | TRBV28 | TRBD1 | 15 | few | CASSFRGLGKEKLFF | TGTGCCAGCAGTTTTAGGGGGCTCGGGAAAGAAAAACTGTTTTTT
TRBJ1-5 | TRBV13 | . | 12 | . | CASSLQDQPQHF | TGTGCCAGCAGCTTACAGGATCAGCCCCAGCATTTT
TRBJ1-2 | TRBV5-1 | . | 12 | . | CASRGGENGYTF | TGCGCCAGCAGGGGAGGGGAGAATGGCTACACCTTC
TRBJ1-3 | TRBV18 | . | 13 | . | CASSPTVSNTIYF | TGTGCCAGCTCACCGACAGTATCAAACACCATATATTTT
TRBJ1-2 | TRBV25-1 | TRBD1 | 13 | . | CASSDLDRDGYTF | TGTGCCAGCAGTGACCTAGACAGGGATGGCTACACCTTC
TRBJ1-5 | TRBV19 | TRBD1 | 14 | . | CASSVQGAGQPQHF | TGTGCCAGTAGTGTACAGGGGGCGGGTCAGCCCCAGCATTTT
TRBJ2-1 | TRBV19 | TRBD2 | 16 | . | CAVLVWSLAGGYEQFF | TGTGCCGTCCTAGTATGGTCACTAGCGGGGGGTTATGAGCAGTTCTTC
TRBJ1-2 | TRBV5-1 | . | 11 | . | CASSPPVGYTF | TGCGCCAGCAGCCCACCGGTGGGCTACACCTTC
TRBJ1-5 | TRBV2 | TRBD1 | 15 | . | CASSVGQGVNQPQHF | TGTGCCAGCAGTGTCGGACAGGGGGTCAATCAGCCCCAGCATTTT
TRBJ1-3 | TRBV9 | TRBD1 | 14 | . | CASSPTGAGNTIYF | TGTGCCAGCAGCCCGACAGGGGCTGGAAACACCATATATTTT
TRBJ1-1 | TRBV6-1 | . | 14 | . | CASRQGGLNTEAFF | TGTGCCAGCAGACAAGGGGGTCTGAACACTGAAGCTTTCTTT
TRBJ1-1 | TRBV18 | TRBD1 | 13 | few | CASSRDRGTEAFF | TGTGCCAGCTCCCGGGACAGGGGTACTGAAGCTTTCTTT
TRBJ1-2 | TRBV7-3 | . | 14 | . | CASSPGTGDYGYTF | TGTGCCAGCAGCCCCGGGACGGGGGACTATGGCTACACCTTC
TRBJ2-7 | TRBV19 | TRBD1 | 15 | . | CASSNPGQFVYEQYF | TGTGCCAGTAGTAACCCGGGACAGTTCGTCTACGAGCAGTACTTC
TRBJ1-1 | TRBV28 | . | 13 | . | CASTRPPSGEAFF | TGTGCCAGCACAAGACCGCCTTCGGGGGAAGCTTTCTTT
TRBJ1-2 | TRBV11-2 | TRBD1 | 16 | many | CASSDTGGSPNYGYTF | TGTGCCAGCAGCGATACAGGGGGGTCACCTAACTATGGCTACACCTTC
TRBJ1-5 | TRBV27 | . | 14 | . | CASRPGDSNQPQHF | TGTGCCAGCAGGCCGGGGGATAGCAATCAGCCCCAGCATTTT
TRBJ1-1 | TRBV5-1 | TRBD1 | 17 | . | CASSPITGGTMNTEAFF | TGCGCCAGCAGCCCAATTACAGGGGGCACCATGAACACTGAAGCTTTCTTT
TRBJ2-3 | TRBV10-3 | TRBD1 | 14 | . | CAISERGRTDTQYF | TGTGCCATCAGTGAGAGGGGGCGCACAGATACGCAGTATTTT
TRBJ2-5 | TRBV27 | . | 15 | . | CASSPRAGARETQYF | TGTGCCAGCAGTCCTCGGGCGGGGGCTAGGGAGACCCAGTACTTC
TRBJ1-5 | TRBV28 | . | 15 | few | CASSFRAGEFQPQHF | TGTGCCAGCAGTTTCAGGGCAGGGGAATTCCAGCCCCAGCATTTT
TRBJ2-7 | TRBV5-4 | TRBD1 | 15 | once | CASSSPGQGSYEQYF | TGTGCCAGCAGCTCTCCGGGACAGGGGTCCTACGAGCAGTACTTC
TRBJ2-7 | TRBV6-5 | TRBD1 | 13 | . | CASSRDRGYEQYF | TGTGCCAGCAGTAGGGACAGGGGCTACGAGCAGTACTTC
TRBJ1-1 | TRBV7-9 | . | 15 | . | CASSLAGRKNTEAFF | TGTGCCAGCAGCTTAGCGGGGCGGAAAAACACTGAAGCTTTCTTT
TRBJ2-7 | TRBV7-2 | TRBD2 | 15 | . | CASSWGEGMVYEQYF | TGTGCCAGCAGTTGGGGGGAGGGTATGGTTTACGAGCAGTACTTC
TRBJ2-7 | TRBV6-1 | . | 13 | . | CASSEASYYEQYF | TGTGCCAGCAGTGAAGCCAGTTACTACGAGCAGTACTTC
TRBJ2-5 | TRBV10-3 | . | 14 | few | CAISEPRSGETQYF | TGTGCCATCAGTGAGCCTCGGAGCGGGGAGACCCAGTACTTC
TRBJ1-5 | TRBV28 | . | 11 | . | CASSSRQPQHF | TGTGCCAGCAGTTCGCGTCAGCCCCAGCATTTT
TRBJ2-3 | TRBV5-1 | TRBD2 | 14 | once | CASSLKIAGDTQYF | TGCGCCAGCAGCTTGAAGATAGCGGGGGATACGCAGTATTTT
TRBJ2-5 | TRBV2 | TRBD1 | 14 | . | CASSRDRDGETQYF | TGTGCCAGCAGTAGGGACAGGGATGGTGAGACCCAGTACTTC
TRBJ1-6 | TRBV5-4 | . | 13 | . | CASSPGVISPLHF | TGTGCCAGCAGCCCCGGAGTCATTTCACCCCTCCACTTT